The 20 T cell receptor beta chains given below trace back to one sample, sequenced in a study of vaccination and CD4 T cells after COVID-19. No antigens are known for them. Cultured CD4+ T cell DNA underwent sequencing with the Oncomine TCR Beta short-read assay. TCRdb re-derived calls from the PCR reads in MiXCR, one entry per CDR3 protein. In the table there are more than 15,000 distinct CDR3 sequences, 44% of which are singletons. Treatment defined: roughly nine-day PBMC culture with coronavirus spike peptide pools or control peptides (ViraFEST assay). The sample was CD4+ T cells from blood, cultured in vitro. The receptor set was obtained from a human donor who had recovered from COVID-19.

This chain uses TRBV12-3 or TRBV12-4 with TRBJ2-7, with 7 bases identical to TRBD1. V dropped 2 bases and J dropped 6; count of bases not matched to a gene: 10. The CDR3 is 15 residues long. As DNA, the CDR3 is TGTGCCAGCAGTTTATCCCAGGGGGAAGTTGGCGAGCAGTACTTC. This codes for CASSLSQGEVGEQYF.

The chain has TRBV20-1 and TRBJ2-7; tentatively, D is TRBD1 (5 bases). The CDR3 spans 15 residues. CDR1 is DFQATT, CDR2 SNEGSKA, per germline (reference sequence). Trimming took 2 bases from V and 3 from J, leaving 17 bases between them. Here the CDR3 reads CSARLIRGTLYEQYF. The CDR3 DNA sequence: TGCAGTGCTAGACTTATTAGGGGAACCCTCTACGAGCAGTACTTC.

This clonotype was seen a handful of times. The chain is built from TRBV6-1 and TRBJ1-6, with 7 bases lining up with TRBD1. After removal of 5 bases from V and 9 bases from J, the junction contained 7 bases not matched to a gene. The CDR3 has 14 amino acids. Germline values: CDR1 MNHNS, CDR2 SASEGT. The CDR3 is CASSRQGLSSPLHF. In nucleotides, the CDR3 is TGTGCCAGCAGTCGACAGGGCCTTTCTTCACCCCTCCACTTT.

This clonotype occurred a few times. The chain is built from TRBV28 and TRBJ1-2; tentatively, D is TRBD1 (6 bases). V was clipped by 1 base and J by 8 bases, with 20 bases between them. The CDR3 loop spans 16 amino acids. From germline, CDR1 is MDHEN and CDR2 SYDVKM. DNA of the CDR3: TGTGCCAGCAGTTTATCCACAGTTGGACAGTATGGAGGCTACACCTTC. It translates to CASSLSTVGQYGGYTF.

This clonotype was observed a few times. The genes are TRBV6-1 and TRBJ2-3, with 7 bases fitting TRBD2. The CDR3 sequence is 14 residues long. V dropped 2 bases and J dropped 1; count of bases not matched to a gene: 0. Looked up from germline, CDR1 is MNHNS and CDR2 is SASEGT. CDR3 bases: TGTGCCAGCAGTGAACTAGCGGGCACAGATACGCAGTATTTT. This codes for CASSELAGTDTQYF.

This clonotype was detected only a few times. The genes are TRBV2 and TRBJ2-1; 9 bases are a match to TRBD2. With the DNA end fitting TRBJ2-7 better, the J assignment may be wrong. The CDR3 is 14 amino acids. The germline V gene encodes CDR1 SNHLY and CDR2 FYNNEI. For the CDR3, the DNA is TGTGCCAGCGAGAAATTAGCGGGAGTTTACGAGCAGTACTTC. Its translation is CASEKLAGVYEQYF.

There are a few counts of this clonotype. The V gene is TRBV19, the J gene TRBJ1-5; D is uncertain. The CDR3 totals 14 residues. Deletions cut 10 bases from V and 2 bases from J, with 15 bases between. Germline CDR1 is LNHDA and CDR2 is SQIVND (reference sequence). The CDR3 loop is CATRTLGGNQPQHF. DNA of the CDR3: TGTGCCACCAGAACCCTTGGTGGCAATCAGCCCCAGCATTTT.

The DNA for the CDR3 is TGTGCCAACCCTAGGAACAGGGCTGTCTCTGGGGCCAACGTCCTGACTTTC. It codes for CANPRNRAVSGANVLTF. This rearrangement joins TRBV2 to TRBJ2-6, with a weak D call TRBD1 (6 bases). V shed 10 bases and J shed 0 bases, with 19 bases lying between them. CDR3 length: 17 amino acids. Germline V gene data show CDR1 as SNHLY and CDR2 as FYNNEI.

This clonotype has just a few counts. V gene TRBV15 combines with J gene TRBJ2-3, with TRBD2 matching 9 bases. V shed 1 base, J shed 2 bases, and the junction held 4 bases outside the gene matches. There are 16 residues in the CDR3. Germline V lookup: CDR1 LNHNV, CDR2 YYDKDF (reference sequence). The CDR3 loop reads CATSRGLAVTTDTQYF. The CDR3 bases are TGTGCCACCAGCAGAGGACTAGCGGTAACCACAGATACGCAGTATTTT. The variable domain in full, with the rest retrieved from reference TRBV15 and TRBJ2-3, is DAMVIQNPRYQVTQFGKPVTLSCSQTLNHNVMYWYQQKSSQAPKLLFHYYDKDFNNEADTPDNFQSRRPNTSFCFLDIRSPGLGDTAMYLCATSRGLAVTTDTQYFGPGTRLTVL.

This clonotype has more than one count but fewer than ten. The V gene is TRBV20-1, the J gene TRBJ1-6, with 8 bases lining up with TRBD1. J lost 10 bases, V lost 5 bases, and 7 bases had no gene match. CDR1 is DFQATT, CDR2 SNEGSKA, per germline (reference sequence). The CDR3 has 13 amino acids. The CDR3 DNA follows: TGCAGTGCTCCGGACAGGGTCCAATCACCCCTCCACTTT. It yields the protein CSAPDRVQSPLHF.

The chain employs TRBV29-1 and TRBJ1-2, with TRBD1 as a possible D gene (5 bases). The CDR3 contains 11 residues. The V gene's germline CDR1 is SQVTM and CDR2 ANQGSEA. The V and J ends lost 8 bases and 8 bases respectively, with 15 bases between them. The DNA for the CDR3 is TGCAGCTTCCACCAGGGAGGAGGCTACACCTTC. Its translation is CSFHQGGGYTF.

This clonotype came up a few times. The genes are TRBV20-1 and TRBJ1-4, with 8 bases fitting TRBD1. This CDR3 has 13 residues. Germline assignment: CDR1 DFQATT and CDR2 SNEGSKA (reference sequence). J gave up 2 bases and V 5 bases, and 1 base lay outside the gene matches. The CDR3 DNA is TGCAGTGCTTACAGGGGGACTAATGAAAAACTGTTTTTT. Amino acids: CSAYRGTNEKLFF.

This chain connects TRBV18 to TRBJ1-3, with no clear D. Trimming stripped 0 bases from V and 5 bases from J, with 8 bases between. The CDR3 has 14 amino acids. Germline V CDR1 and CDR2: KGHSH, LQKENI. Written as DNA, the CDR3 is TGTGCCAGCTCACCACCGTCCAGCCGAAACACCATATATTTT. Translating it yields CASSPPSSRNTIYF.

This clonotype was detected only a few times. The chain recombines TRBV19 with TRBJ1-1; possibly TRBD1 for D (6 bases). V lost 11 bases and J lost 5, with 15 bases in between. The CDR3 is 12 residues long. CDR1 LNHDA and CDR2 SQIVND come from the germline V gene (reference sequence). In nucleotides, the CDR3 is TGTGCCTCACAGGACAGATATACTGAAGCTTTCTTT. Translation gives CASQDRYTEAFF. Looking up the rest from reference TRBV19 and TRBJ1-1 gives the full variable domain: DGGITQSPKYLFRKEGQNVTLSCEQNLNHDAMYWYRQDPGQGLRLIYYSQIVNDFQKGDIAEGYSVSREKKESFPLTVTSAQKNPTAFYLCASQDRYTEAFFGQGTRLTVV.

This clonotype was seen just once. V gene TRBV28 combines with J gene TRBJ2-7; the D gene could be TRBD1 or TRBD2 (5 bases each). Germline loops: CDR1 MDHEN, CDR2 SYDVKM. V lost 10 bases and J 2 bases, leaving 15 bases between the germline ends. The CDR3 sequence is 13 residues long. Written as DNA, the CDR3 is TGTGCCATCCGGGACGGTGGAGCCTACGAGCAGTACTTC. The encoded protein is CAIRDGGAYEQYF.

For this clonotype: This is likely a read error, given that the CDR3 carries no conserved phenylalanine or tryptophan at its end. This chain uses TRBV11-1 with TRBJ2-7; 8 bases agree with TRBD1. The germline V gene has CDR1 SGHAT and CDR2 FQDESV (reference sequence). The trim removed 5 bases at V and 7 bases at J, leaving 4 bases unmatched. The CDR3 totals 12 residues. The CDR3 protein is CASSGQGREQYL. For the CDR3, the DNA is TGTGCCAGCAGCGGACAGGGACGAGAGCAGTACTTA.

This clonotype was counted only a few times. V and J are TRBV20-1 and TRBJ1-2; TRBD1 agrees at 11 bases. The CDR3 totals 15 residues. V was clipped by 0 bases and J by 3 bases; unmatched bases: 3. Germline V gene sequence: CDR1 DFQATT, CDR2 SNEGSKA (reference sequence). The CDR3 bases are TGCAGTGCTAGAGATCCGGGACAGGGGGACTATGGCTACACCTTC. It encodes CSARDPGQGDYGYTF.

The V and J genes are TRBV5-1 and TRBJ2-7, with D tentatively TRBD1 (6 bases). Germline CDR1 reads SGHRS; CDR2 reads YFSETQ. This CDR3 has 16 amino acids. The ends were cut back, 4 bases at V and 2 bases at J, with 19 bases in the middle. DNA for the CDR3: TGCGCCAGCAGCACCGAACCGGGACACCACACCTACGAGCAGTACTTC. Its protein is CASSTEPGHHTYEQYF.

The J gene is TRBJ2-1, the V gene TRBV4-1; a weak D match, TRBD2 (6 bases). Between the trimmed V and J ends, which lost 1 base and 6 bases, there was a span of 10 bases. Looked up from germline, CDR1 is MGHRA and CDR2 is YSYEKL. This CDR3 is 14 amino acids long. The CDR3 region has the DNA TGCGCCAGCAGCCAAGTTCTGGGGGGCAATGAGCAGTTCTTC. Residues: CASSQVLGGNEQFF.

The chain uses TRBV20-1 and TRBJ2-3; maybe TRBD2 (7 bases). Germline CDR1 is DFQATT and CDR2 is SNEGSKA (reference sequence). V lost 6 bases and J 4 bases, leaving 11 bases between the germline ends. The CDR3 covers 12 residues. The CDR3 nucleotides read TGCAGTGCAGCCGGGGGGCCAGATACGCAGTATTTT. Translation: CSAAGGPDTQYF.